The 27 T cell receptor beta chains reported below all come from one sample, sequenced in a study of response to subunit inactivated influenza vaccine. One entry per CDR3 protein, called by TCRdb with MiXCR from the RT-PCR reads. The data contain hundreds of thousands of distinct CDR3 sequences, under 9% of them singletons. This specimen consisted of PBMCs from blood, obtained around 2 years after vaccination. The receptors derive from a man between 50 and 70 years old who received an inactivated influenza vaccine.

The table lists this clonotype with many counts. The chain recombines TRBV7-2 with TRBJ2-7, with D uncertain. Between the trimmed V and J ends, which lost 1 base and 2 bases, there was a span of 12 bases. Germline V lookup: CDR1 SGHTA, CDR2 FQGNSA. This CDR3 comprises 15 residues. The CDR3 DNA is TGTGCCAGCAGCTTAGTAGATACAGCTGCCTACGAGCAGTACTTC. Amino acid sequence: CASSLVDTAAYEQYF.

The chain recombines TRBV28 with TRBJ2-5; no reliable D call. CDR1 MDHEN and CDR2 SYDVKM come from the germline V gene. V lost 5 bases and J lost 6, with 13 bases in between. This CDR3 is built from 13 residues. CDR3 region: CASSPKGVKTQYF. For the CDR3, the DNA is TGTGCCAGCAGTCCTAAGGGTGTAAAGACCCAGTACTTC. The full variable domain, with the rest looked up from reference TRBV28 and TRBJ2-5, is DVKVTQSSRYLVKRTGEKVFLECVQDMDHENMFWYRQDPGLGLRLIYFSYDVKMKEKGDIPEGYSVSREKKERFSLILESASTNQTSMYLCASSPKGVKTQYFGPGTRLLVL.

In its sample, this clonotype was seen a few times. The J gene is TRBJ2-7, the V gene TRBV20-1; D is unclear. Trimming pared 3 bases from V and 6 bases from J, leaving 12 bases between. CDR1 and CDR2 (germline): DFQATT, SNEGSKA (reference sequence). The CDR3 has 12 residues. For the CDR3, the DNA is TGCAGTGCTAGTGACCCAGGAAGCGAGCAGTACTTC. Translation gives CSASDPGSEQYF.

The chain carries TRBV21-1 and TRBJ1-5; the DNA was not compared with TRBD1, the D call given in the table. TRBV21-1 constitutes a pseudogene. CDR3 length: 19 residues. Here the CDR3 reads CASSKKRGYPGGRRQPQHF. Written as DNA, the CDR3 is TGTGCCAGCAGCAAAAAAAGGGGCTACCCTGGGGGGCGCCGGCAGCCCCAGCATTTT.

This rearrangement joins TRBV5-1 to TRBJ2-5, with D maybe TRBD1 (5 bases). The CDR3 extends over 14 amino acids. Trimming removed 7 bases at V and 1 base at J, with 14 bases between. Per the germline V gene, CDR1 is SGHRS and CDR2 is YFSETQ. The CDR3 region is CASAPTGTQETQYF. Here the CDR3 DNA reads TGCGCCAGCGCCCCAACAGGTACCCAAGAGACCCAGTACTTC. The whole variable domain, filled in from reference TRBV5-1 and TRBJ2-5, reads KAGVTQTPRYLIKTRGQQVTLSCSPISGHRSVSWYQQTPGQGLQFLFEYFSETQRNKGNFPGRFSGRQFSNSRSEMNVSTLELGDSALYLCASAPTGTQETQYFGPGTRLLVL.

This clonotype was seen a handful of times. The rearrangement uses TRBV6-5 and TRBJ1-3, with a weak D call TRBD1 (5 bases). Germline values: CDR1 MNHEY, CDR2 SVGAGI. The CDR3 consists of 15 residues. The V end was cut by 2 bases, the J end by 2 bases, with 10 bases between. CDR3 residues: CASSYQGGAGNTIYF. CDR3 coding DNA: TGTGCCAGCAGTTACCAGGGAGGTGCTGGAAACACCATATATTTT.

The chain combines TRBV20-1 with TRBJ1-5; D gene uncertain. Trimming stripped 0 bases from V and 0 bases from J, with 12 bases between. CDR3 length: 16 amino acids. Germline assignment: CDR1 DFQATT and CDR2 SNEGSKA (reference sequence). The DNA of the CDR3 is TGCAGTGCTAGAGAGGCAGAAAACTATAGCAATCAGCCCCAGCATTTT. Protein sequence: CSAREAENYSNQPQHF.

This clonotype showed up many times. The rearrangement links TRBV20-1 to TRBJ1-4; D gene ambiguous. Trimming stripped 3 bases from V and 8 bases from J, with 13 bases between. Germline CDR1 DFQATT, CDR2 SNEGSKA (reference sequence). CDR3 length: 13 residues. Here the CDR3 DNA reads TGCAGTGCTAGTTGGAGGGTAGGGGAAAAACTGTTTTTT. This gives the protein CSASWRVGEKLFF.

This clonotype was seen many times. The chain is built from TRBV4-3 and TRBJ2-3, with a tentative D call TRBD2 (6 bases). Trimming took off 3 bases at V and 7 bases at J, with 17 bases between the two ends. The V gene's germline CDR1 is LGHNA and CDR2 YSLEER. The length of the CDR3 is 15 residues. The CDR3, as DNA: TGCGCCAGCAGCCAGGGAGGACTCGGATCCCATACGCAGTATTTT. Its translation is CASSQGGLGSHTQYF.

This clonotype was observed a handful of times. The chain links TRBV30 to TRBJ1-4; 8 bases are a match to TRBD1. Trimming cost V 2 bases and J 6 bases; bases outside gene matches: 11. From germline, CDR1 is GTSNPN and CDR2 SVGIG (reference sequence). This CDR3 region has 16 residues. The CDR3 DNA follows: TGTGCCTGGAGTAGGGACAGGTCCCCGCGGTATGAAAAACTGTTTTTT. The encoded protein is CAWSRDRSPRYEKLFF.

The rearrangement joins TRBV5-1 to TRBJ1-3; D is perhaps TRBD1 (5 bases). The germline V and J ends were trimmed by 0 bases and 2 bases, with 12 bases remaining between them. There are 16 residues in the CDR3. Looked up from germline, CDR1 is SGHRS and CDR2 is YFSETQ. CDR3 sequence: CASSLARQGPGNTIYF. The CDR3 DNA reads as TGCGCCAGCAGCTTGGCCCGGCAGGGTCCTGGAAACACCATATATTTT.

This clonotype was seen more than once but under ten times. The chain links TRBV21-1 to TRBJ1-5; the tabulated D call, TRBD1, remains unverified against the DNA. TRBV21-1 is noted as a pseudogene. The length of the CDR3 is 18 residues. For the CDR3, the DNA is TGTGCCAGCAGCACCACCGGGACAGGGGCCTATAGCAATCAGCCCCAGCATTTT. It is translated as CASSTTGTGAYSNQPQHF.

The rearrangement uses TRBV6-2 or TRBV6-3 and TRBJ2-1; the D gene is possibly TRBD2 (5 bases). V was shortened by 7 bases and J by 4 bases, with 23 bases between the two germline ends. Germline V gene sequence: CDR1 MNHEY, CDR2 SVGEGT. The length of the CDR3 is 17 residues. CDR3 DNA: TGTGCCAGCACCCGAGGAGGCTACACTACTAGATACAATGAGCAGTTCTTC. As protein: CASTRGGYTTRYNEQFF.

This clonotype was detected a few times. V is TRBV15 and J is TRBJ1-2; the D gene is possibly TRBD1 (5 bases). Looked up from germline, CDR1 is LNHNV and CDR2 is YYDKDF (reference sequence). V lost 0 bases, J lost 3 bases, and 8 bases lay in between. This CDR3 spans 14 amino acids. The CDR3 coding sequence is TGTGCCACCAGCAGAGATCCGGGGGACTATGGCTACACCTTC. Protein: CATSRDPGDYGYTF. Based on the CDR3 plus reference TRBV15 and TRBJ1-2, the full variable domain is DAMVIQNPRYQVTQFGKPVTLSCSQTLNHNVMYWYQQKSSQAPKLLFHYYDKDFNNEADTPDNFQSRRPNTSFCFLDIRSPGLGDTAMYLCATSRDPGDYGYTFGSGTRLTVV.

This clonotype was recorded at least ten times. The chain carries TRBV11-2 and TRBJ2-3; D is perhaps TRBD2 (6 bases). The ends were cut back, 0 bases at V and 2 bases at J, with 12 bases in the middle. The CDR3 loop spans 16 amino acids. Germline V gives CDR1 SGHAT, CDR2 FQNNGV. CDR3 protein: CASSLDLRGNTDTQYF. Written as DNA, the CDR3 is TGTGCCAGCAGCTTAGATCTGCGCGGGAACACAGATACGCAGTATTTT.

V and J are TRBV7-2 and TRBJ2-1, with D perhaps matching TRBD1 or TRBD2 (5 bases each). V lost 5 bases to trimming and J lost 10 bases, with 15 bases between them. Germline loops: CDR1 SGHTA, CDR2 FQGNSA. CDR3 length equals 13 residues. CDR3 nucleotides: TGTGCCAGCAGCCACCCGGGACCTAAAGAGCAGTTCTTC. Translated: CASSHPGPKEQFF.

This clonotype was recorded a few times. The limits of the CDR3 on the DNA are not certain, so only TCRdb's listed CDR3 is given. The chain is built from TRBV11-1 and TRBJ2-3. The germline gives CDR1 SGHAT, CDR2 FQDESV (reference sequence). From its first to its last residue, the CDR3 has 18 amino acids. This CDR3 reads CASSSDLHFGTSTDTQYF.

This clonotype was counted many times. The V and J genes are TRBV20-1 and TRBJ2-1; 8 nucleotides line up with TRBD2. The V segment lost 3 bases and the J segment 4 bases; nucleotides outside the gene matches: 11. CDR1 is DFQATT and CDR2 is SNEGSKA in the germline V gene (reference sequence). This CDR3 has 16 amino acids. CDR3: CSARDLLAVRYNEQFF. CDR3 nucleotides: TGCAGTGCTAGGGATTTACTAGCGGTACGTTACAATGAGCAGTTCTTC.

This clonotype was seen only a few times. The chain uses TRBV5-1 and TRBJ2-3, with 9 bases aligning to TRBD1. V dropped 3 bases and J dropped 3; count of bases not matched to a gene: 5. The CDR3 sequence is 15 residues long. Per the germline V gene, CDR1 is SGHRS and CDR2 is YFSETQ. The CDR3 sequence is CASSWGGTGTDTQYF. The CDR3 DNA sequence: TGCGCCAGCAGCTGGGGGGGGACAGGGACAGATACGCAGTATTTT.

In this sample, this clonotype turned up many times. This rearrangement joins TRBV20-1 to TRBJ2-1, with D unclear. Trimming removed 6 bases from V and 1 base from J, with 7 bases in between. Germline V gene lookup returns CDR1 DFQATT and CDR2 SNEGSKA (reference sequence). The CDR3 totals 12 residues. The CDR3 DNA follows: TGCAGTGCCCCCCCTTCCTACAATGAGCAGTTCTTC. It encodes CSAPPSYNEQFF.

V is TRBV9 and J is TRBJ1-5, with 9 bases fitting TRBD1. Germline V gene sequence: CDR1 SGDLS, CDR2 YYNGEE. Trimming cost V 4 bases and J 7 bases; bases outside gene matches: 6. The CDR3 loop spans 14 amino acids. CDR3 amino acids: CASSYGTGSQPQHF. CDR3 coding DNA: TGTGCCAGCAGCTACGGGACAGGGTCCCAGCCCCAGCATTTT.

The table lists this clonotype with many counts. The chain uses TRBV7-9 and TRBJ2-7; D is ambiguous. V gave up 5 bases and J gave up 4 bases, with 12 bases separating them. The CDR3 is 13 amino acids. From germline, CDR1 is SEHNR and CDR2 FQNEAQ (reference sequence). The CDR3 reads CASSPSRVYEQYF. The DNA of the CDR3 is TGTGCCAGCAGCCCCTCACGGGTTTACGAGCAGTACTTC.

This clonotype appeared many times. This chain links TRBV29-1 with TRBJ2-1; 13 bases are shared with TRBD2. The CDR3 is 13 residues long. Germline V lookup: CDR1 SQVTM, CDR2 ANQGSEA. The trim removed 6 bases at V and 8 bases at J, leaving 4 bases unmatched. The CDR3 here is CSVATSGRYEQFF. Here the CDR3 DNA reads TGCAGCGTCGCGACTAGCGGGAGGTATGAGCAGTTCTTC.

The sample holds many counts of this clonotype. The rearrangement joins TRBV11-2 to TRBJ2-3; no clear D gene. Germline CDR1 and CDR2: SGHAT and FQNNGV. V gave up 0 bases and J gave up 1 base, with 5 bases separating them. This CDR3 contains 14 residues. The CDR3 nucleotides are TGTGCCAGCAGCTTAGATCAGGGCACAGATACGCAGTATTTT. It yields the protein CASSLDQGTDTQYF.

This clonotype appeared a few times. V and J are TRBV28 and TRBJ1-1; a weak D match, TRBD1 (5 bases). Germline assignment: CDR1 MDHEN and CDR2 SYDVKM. The V and J ends lost 2 bases and 5 bases respectively, with 15 bases between them. This CDR3 has 15 residues. The CDR3 DNA reads as TGTGCCAGCAGTTTACATCTGGGCCGGGGGACTGAAGCTTTCTTT. Its translation: CASSLHLGRGTEAFF.

In its sample, this clonotype was seen many times. This sequence joins TRBV7-2 and TRBJ2-5; no clear D gene. Germline assignment: CDR1 SGHTA and CDR2 FQGNSA. V was clipped by 1 base and J by 5 bases, with 17 bases between them. The CDR3 consists of 16 residues. The CDR3 spells CASSLVALRSRETQYF. The CDR3 nucleotides are TGTGCCAGCAGCTTAGTTGCACTACGCTCGAGGGAGACCCAGTACTTC.

This chain uses TRBV20-1 with TRBJ2-1; 9 bases are shared with TRBD2. Germline V gene sequence: CDR1 DFQATT, CDR2 SNEGSKA (reference sequence). J was trimmed by 9 bases and V by 1 base; bases with no gene match: 7. The CDR3 spans 14 residues. In DNA form, the CDR3 reads TGCAGTGCTAGAGGGGGACTAGCATCAAGTGAGCAGTTCTTC. As protein: CSARGGLASSEQFF.